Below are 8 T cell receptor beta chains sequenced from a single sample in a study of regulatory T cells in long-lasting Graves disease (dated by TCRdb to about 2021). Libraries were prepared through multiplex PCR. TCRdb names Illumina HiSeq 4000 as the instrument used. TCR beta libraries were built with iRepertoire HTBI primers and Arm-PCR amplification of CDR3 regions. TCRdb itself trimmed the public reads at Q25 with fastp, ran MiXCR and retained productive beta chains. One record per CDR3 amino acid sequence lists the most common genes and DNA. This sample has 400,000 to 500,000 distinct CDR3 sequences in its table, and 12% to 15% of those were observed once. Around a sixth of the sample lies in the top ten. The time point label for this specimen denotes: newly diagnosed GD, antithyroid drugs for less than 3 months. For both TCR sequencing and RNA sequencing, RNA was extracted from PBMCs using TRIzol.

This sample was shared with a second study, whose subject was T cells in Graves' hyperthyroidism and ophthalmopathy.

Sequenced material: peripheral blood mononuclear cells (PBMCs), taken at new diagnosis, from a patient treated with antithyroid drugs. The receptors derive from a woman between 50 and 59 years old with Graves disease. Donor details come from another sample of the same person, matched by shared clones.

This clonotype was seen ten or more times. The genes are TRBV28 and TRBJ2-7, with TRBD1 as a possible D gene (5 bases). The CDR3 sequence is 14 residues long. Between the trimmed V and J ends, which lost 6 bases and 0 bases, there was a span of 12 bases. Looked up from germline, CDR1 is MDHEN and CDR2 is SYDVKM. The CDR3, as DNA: TGTGCCAGCAGCCGAGATGACAGCTCCTACGAGCAGTACTTC. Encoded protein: CASSRDDSSYEQYF.

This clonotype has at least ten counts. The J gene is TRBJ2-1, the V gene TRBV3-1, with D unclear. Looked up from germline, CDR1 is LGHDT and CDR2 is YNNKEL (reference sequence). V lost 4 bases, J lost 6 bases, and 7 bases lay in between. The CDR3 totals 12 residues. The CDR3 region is CASSPPGNEQFF. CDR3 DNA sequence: TGTGCCAGCAGCCCCCCGGGCAATGAGCAGTTCTTC.

The CDR3 region has the DNA TGTGCCAGTAGCGCCCCCGTCGGGAGGATCCGAAATGAGCAGTTCTTC. This gives the protein CASSAPVGRIRNEQFF. V is TRBV19 and J is TRBJ2-1, with 7 bases identical to TRBD2. Germline V gives CDR1 LNHDA, CDR2 SQIVND (reference sequence). V lost 6 bases and J lost 7; bases outside the gene matches: 15. The CDR3 is 16 amino acids.

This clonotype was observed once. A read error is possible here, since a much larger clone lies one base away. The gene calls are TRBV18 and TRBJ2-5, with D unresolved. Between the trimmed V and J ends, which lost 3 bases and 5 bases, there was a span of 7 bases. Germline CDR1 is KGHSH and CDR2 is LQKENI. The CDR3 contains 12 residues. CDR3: CASSPVEETQYF. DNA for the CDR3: TGTGCCAGCTCACCGGTAGAGGAGACCCAGTACTTC.

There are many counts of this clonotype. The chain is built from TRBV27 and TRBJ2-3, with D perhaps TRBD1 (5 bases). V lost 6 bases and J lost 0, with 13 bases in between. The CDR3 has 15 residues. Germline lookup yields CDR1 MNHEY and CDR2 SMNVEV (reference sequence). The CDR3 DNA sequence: TGTGCCAGCAGCCTACAGGCGACTAGCACAGATACGCAGTATTTT. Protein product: CASSLQATSTDTQYF.

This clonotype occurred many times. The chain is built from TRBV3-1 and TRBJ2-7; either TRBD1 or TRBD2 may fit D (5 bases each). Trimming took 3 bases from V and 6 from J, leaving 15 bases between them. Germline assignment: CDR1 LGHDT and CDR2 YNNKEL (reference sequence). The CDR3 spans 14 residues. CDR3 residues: CASSQDTREREQYF. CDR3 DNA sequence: TGTGCCAGCAGCCAGGACACTAGGGAACGCGAGCAGTACTTC.

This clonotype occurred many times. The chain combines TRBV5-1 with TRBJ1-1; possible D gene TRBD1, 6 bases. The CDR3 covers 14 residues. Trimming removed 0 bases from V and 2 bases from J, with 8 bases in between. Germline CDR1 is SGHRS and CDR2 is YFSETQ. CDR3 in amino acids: CASSLAGENTEAFF. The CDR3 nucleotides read TGCGCCAGCAGCTTGGCAGGGGAAAACACTGAAGCTTTCTTT.

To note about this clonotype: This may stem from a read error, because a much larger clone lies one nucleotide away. The DNA of the CDR3 is TGTGCCAGCAGTTACGTCGACAGGGTAGCTGGCTACACCTTC. Encoded protein: CASSYVDRVAGYTF. The chain uses TRBV6-5 and TRBJ1-2, with 7 bases lining up with TRBD1. CDR1 is MNHEY, CDR2 SVGAGI, per germline. The CDR3 loop spans 14 amino acids. V lost 2 bases, J lost 7 bases, and 7 bases stayed unmatched.